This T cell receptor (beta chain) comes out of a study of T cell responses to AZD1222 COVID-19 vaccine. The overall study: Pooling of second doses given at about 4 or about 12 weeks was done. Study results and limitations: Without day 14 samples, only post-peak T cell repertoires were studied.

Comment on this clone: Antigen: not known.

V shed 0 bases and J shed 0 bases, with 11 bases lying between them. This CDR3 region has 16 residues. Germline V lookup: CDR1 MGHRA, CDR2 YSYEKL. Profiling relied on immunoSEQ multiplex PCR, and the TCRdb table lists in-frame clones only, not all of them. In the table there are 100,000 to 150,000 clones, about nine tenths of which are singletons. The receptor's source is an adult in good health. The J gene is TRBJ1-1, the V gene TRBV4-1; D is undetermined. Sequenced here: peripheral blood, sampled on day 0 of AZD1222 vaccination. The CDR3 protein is CASSQDQGRLNTEAFF. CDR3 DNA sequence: TGCGCCAGCAGCCAAGACCAAGGGCGATTGAACACTGAAGCTTTCTTT.